These T cell receptor beta chains were read from a single sample in a study of T cell repertoires in cytomegalovirus infection. Antigen specificity for these receptors is unknown. Via MiXCR, TCRdb re-called the reads, giving one row per CDR3 protein. The sample contains hundreds of thousands of distinct CDR3 sequences, approximately 30% of which appear only once. Here the sequenced sample was cultured CD8+ T cells from PBMCs, taken from culture after CMV antigen stimulation. Receptors were obtained from a human donor in good health (CMV status not recorded). Some clones in this sample may be carry-over from other donors' samples. The CDR3 runs from the conserved cysteine through the conserved F or W. The D gene is left open where the match is weak. Clone sizes are given selectively: once, few, many, or a class where the clone is expanded.

size	V	D	J	CDR3	DNA
-	TRBV9	-	TRBJ1-1	CASSVAADYTEAFF	TGTGCCAGCAGCGTAGCGGCAGACTACACTGAAGCTTTCTTT
-	TRBV10-2	TRBD1	TRBJ1-4	CASRLTGGGEKLFF	TGCGCCAGCAGATTGACAGGGGGCGGTGAAAAACTGTTTTTT
few	TRBV12-3/TRBV12-4	TRBD2	TRBJ2-5	CASTPGGSVQETQYF	TGTGCCAGCACCCCGGGAGGGTCAGTCCAAGAGACCCAGTACTTC
-	TRBV4-1	TRBD1	TRBJ2-3	CASSQEGGRGTDTQYF	TGCGCCAGCAGCCAAGAAGGGGGCAGGGGGACGGATACGCAGTATTTT
few	TRBV7-2	TRBD2	TRBJ2-1	CASSLEAGGPYEQFF	TGTGCCAGCAGCTTAGAAGCGGGGGGGCCCTATGAGCAGTTCTTC
-	TRBV5-6	-	TRBJ1-2	CASSLDPWGVDYGYTF	TGTGCCAGCAGCTTGGATCCTTGGGGGGTAGACTATGGCTACACCTTC
once	TRBV7-9	-	TRBJ2-1	CASRPVTGLQPHEQFF	TGTGCCAGCAGACCCGTCACAGGGCTCCAACCACATGAGCAGTTCTTC
many	TRBV27	-	TRBJ1-4	CASSLSGAAREKLFF	TGTGCCAGCAGTTTATCAGGGGCAGCGAGGGAAAAACTGTTTTTT
-	TRBV4-1	-	TRBJ2-1	CASSQGGSAGLGNEQFF	TGCGCCAGCAGCCAAGGGGGGTCGGCAGGACTCGGCAATGAGCAGTTCTTC
-	TRBV7-9	TRBD2	TRBJ2-3	CASEGLAGYTDTQYF	TGTGCTAGCGAAGGACTAGCGGGGTACACAGATACGCAGTATTTT
-	TRBV9	-	TRBJ1-4	CASSPGGRGGEKLFF	TGTGCCAGCAGCCCAGGCGGCAGGGGCGGTGAAAAACTGTTTTTT
-	TRBV5-5	-	TRBJ2-3	CASSLTASRITDTQYF	TGTGCCAGCAGCTTGACCGCCAGTAGAATAACAGATACGCAGTATTTT
few	TRBV7-9	TRBD1	TRBJ2-3	CASFQGAAAGDTQYF	TGTGCCAGCTTCCAGGGGGCAGCAGCGGGAGATACGCAGTATTTT
few	TRBV12-3/TRBV12-4	TRBD2	TRBJ2-1	CATRGDYSYNEQFF	TGTGCCACCCGAGGGGACTATTCCTACAATGAGCAGTTCTTC
-	TRBV6-8	-	TRBJ2-5	CASRSLTHFLGGETQYF	TGTGCCAGCAGAAGTCTAACGCATTTCCTCGGGGGAGAGACCCAGTACTTC
-	TRBV28	TRBD1	TRBJ1-1	CASSGTGINTEAFF	TGTGCCAGCTCCGGGACAGGGATAAACACTGAAGCTTTCTTT
-	TRBV14	-	TRBJ1-1	CASSQLGEAFF	TGTGCCAGCAGCCAACTGGGTGAAGCTTTCTTT
-	TRBV2	TRBD2	TRBJ2-1	CASSELASGVGEQFF	TGTGCCAGCAGTGAACTGGCTAGCGGGGTGGGTGAGCAGTTCTTC
many	TRBV6-1	-	TRBJ1-6	CASSELGGLLHF	TGTGCCAGCAGTGAATTAGGGGGTTTGCTCCACTTT
-	TRBV5-1	TRBD1	TRBJ2-7	CASSLDGTGEGEQYF	TGCGCCAGCAGCTTGGACGGGACAGGGGAAGGCGAGCAGTACTTC
few	TRBV7-7	TRBD1	TRBJ2-2	CASSQTGGTGELFF	TGTGCTAGCAGCCAGACAGGGGGCACCGGGGAGCTGTTTTTT
many	TRBV10-1	-	TRBJ2-2	CASSGNPGQGGSTGELFF	TGCGCCAGCAGTGGGAACCCAGGACAAGGGGGGTCCACCGGGGAGCTGTTTTTT
-	TRBV4-3	TRBD1	TRBJ2-2	CASSRHRGLTGELFF	TGCGCCAGCAGCCGCCACAGGGGGCTAACCGGGGAGCTGTTTTTT
-	TRBV6-5	TRBD2	TRBJ2-3	CASSYGLAGGASSTDTQYF	TGTGCCAGCAGTTACGGTCTAGCGGGGGGCGCATCTAGCACAGATACGCAGTATTTT
-	TRBV2	-	TRBJ1-2	CASSPASGPVLGYTF	TGTGCCAGCAGTCCAGCCTCGGGGCCAGTGCTTGGCTACACCTTC
-	TRBV6-5	-	TRBJ1-1	CASSYSPAVGGYTEAFF	TGTGCCAGCAGTTACTCACCAGCGGTAGGAGGGTACACTGAAGCTTTCTTT
-	TRBV6-6	-	TRBJ1-2	CASRLKNPGYGYTF	TGTGCCAGCAGATTGAAGAATCCAGGATATGGCTACACCTTC
few	TRBV12-3/TRBV12-4	TRBD2	TRBJ2-7	CASSFSGGTYEQYF	TGTGCCAGCAGTTTTAGCGGGGGGACCTACGAGCAGTACTTC
-	TRBV5-4	-	TRBJ2-1	CASNRDLGYNEQFF	TGTGCCAGCAACCGGGACTTGGGTTACAATGAGCAGTTCTTC
-	TRBV27	TRBD2	TRBJ2-3	CASSLLLAGGSTDTQYF	TGTGCCAGCAGTCTCCTTCTAGCGGGGGGAAGCACAGATACGCAGTATTTT
-	TRBV28	-	TRBJ1-3	CASISTDHSGNTIYF	TGTGCCAGCATATCGACAGACCACTCTGGAAACACCATATATTTT
-	TRBV4-1	-	TRBJ2-7	CASSQEKEQYF	TGCGCCAGCAGCCAAGAGAAAGAGCAGTACTTC
-	TRBV27	-	TRBJ1-4	CASSFSGFGEYSNEKLFF	TGTGCCAGCAGTTTCTCGGGGTTTGGGGAATACAGTAATGAAAAACTGTTTTTT
many	TRBV7-8	TRBD2	TRBJ2-1	CASSPRAGLGPYNEQFF	TGTGCCAGCAGCCCCCGCGCGGGACTAGGCCCCTACAATGAGCAGTTCTTC
-	TRBV10-3	TRBD2	TRBJ2-5	CAISGPFGGGSQETQYF	TGTGCCATCAGTGGACCGTTCGGCGGGGGGAGCCAAGAGACCCAGTACTTC
many	TRBV6-1	-	TRBJ2-2	CASSRTSLNTGELFF	TGTGCCAGCAGTAGGACTTCCTTAAACACCGGGGAGCTGTTTTTT
-	TRBV12-3/TRBV12-4	-	TRBJ1-1	CASSLSAGPTEAFF	TGTGCCAGCAGTTTGAGCGCGGGGCCCACTGAAGCTTTCTTT
-	TRBV5-1	-	TRBJ1-1	CASSLDGGNTGSFF	TGCGCCAGCAGCTTGGATGGGGGGAACACGGGGTCTTTCTTT
few	TRBV12-3/TRBV12-4	TRBD1	TRBJ1-6	CASRSTGDSLHF	TGTGCCAGCAGGAGTACAGGGGACTCGCTCCACTTT
few	TRBV4-3	-	TRBJ1-3	CASSQDLGLGNTIYF	TGCGCCAGCAGCCAAGATTTGGGACTCGGAAACACCATATATTTT
few	TRBV6-1	-	TRBJ2-3	CASSPSGPRLRGPTDTQYF	TGTGCCAGCAGCCCCTCTGGGCCCCGATTGCGGGGGCCCACAGATACGCAGTATTTT